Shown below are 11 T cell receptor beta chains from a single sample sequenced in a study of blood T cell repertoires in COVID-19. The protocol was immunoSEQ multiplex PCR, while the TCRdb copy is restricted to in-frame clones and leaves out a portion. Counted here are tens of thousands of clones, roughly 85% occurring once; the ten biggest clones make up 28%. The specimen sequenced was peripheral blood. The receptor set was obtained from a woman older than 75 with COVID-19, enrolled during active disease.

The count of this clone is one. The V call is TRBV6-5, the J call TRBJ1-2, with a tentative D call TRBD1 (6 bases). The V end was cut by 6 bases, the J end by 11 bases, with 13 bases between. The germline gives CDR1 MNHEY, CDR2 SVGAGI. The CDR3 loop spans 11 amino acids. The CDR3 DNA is TGTGCCAGCAGCTCGGGGGGGCGGTACACCTTC. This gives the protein CASSSGGRYTF.

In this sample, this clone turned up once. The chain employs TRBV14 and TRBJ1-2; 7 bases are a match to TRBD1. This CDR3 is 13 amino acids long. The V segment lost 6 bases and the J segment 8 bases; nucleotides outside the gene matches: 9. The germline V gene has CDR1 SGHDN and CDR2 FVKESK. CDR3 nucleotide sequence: TGTGCCAGCAGTCGGGACAGAGCTGGGGGCTACACCTTC. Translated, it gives CASSRDRAGGYTF.

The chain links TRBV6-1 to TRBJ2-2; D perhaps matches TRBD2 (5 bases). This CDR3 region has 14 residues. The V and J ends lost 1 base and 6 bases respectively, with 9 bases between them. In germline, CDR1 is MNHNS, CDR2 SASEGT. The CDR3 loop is CASSEEEVAGELFF. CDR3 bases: TGTGCCAGCAGTGAAGAGGAGGTTGCCGGGGAGCTGTTTTTT.

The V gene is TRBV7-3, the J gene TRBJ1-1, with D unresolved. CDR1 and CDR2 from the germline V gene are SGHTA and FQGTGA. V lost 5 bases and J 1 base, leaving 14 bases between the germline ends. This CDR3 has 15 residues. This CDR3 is CASSRSGPTNTEAFF. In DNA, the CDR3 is TGTGCCAGCAGCCGTTCGGGTCCCACGAACACTGAAGCTTTCTTT.

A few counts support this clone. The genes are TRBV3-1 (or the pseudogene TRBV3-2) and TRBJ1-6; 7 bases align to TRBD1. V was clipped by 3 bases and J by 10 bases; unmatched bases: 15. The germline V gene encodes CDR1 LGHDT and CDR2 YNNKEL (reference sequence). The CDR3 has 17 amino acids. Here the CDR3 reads CASSQGGGQAGRSPLHF. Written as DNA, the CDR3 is TGTGCCAGCAGCCAGGGGGGTGGACAGGCAGGTCGCTCACCCCTCCACTTT.

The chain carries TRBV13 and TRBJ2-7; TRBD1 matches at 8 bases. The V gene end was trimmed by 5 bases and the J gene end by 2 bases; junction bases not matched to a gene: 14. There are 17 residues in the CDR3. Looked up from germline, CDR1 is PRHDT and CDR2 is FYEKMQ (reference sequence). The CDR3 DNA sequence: TGTGCCAGCAGCCCGGGGACAGGAGCTCCCTTTCCCTACGAGCAGTACTTC. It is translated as CASSPGTGAPFPYEQYF.

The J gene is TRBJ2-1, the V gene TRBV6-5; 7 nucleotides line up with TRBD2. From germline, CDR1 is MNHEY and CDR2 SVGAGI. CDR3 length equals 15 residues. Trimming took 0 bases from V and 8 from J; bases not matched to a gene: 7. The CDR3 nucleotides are TGTGCCAGCAGTTACTCGAGGACTAGTACCGATGAGCAGTTCTTC. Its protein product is CASSYSRTSTDEQFF.

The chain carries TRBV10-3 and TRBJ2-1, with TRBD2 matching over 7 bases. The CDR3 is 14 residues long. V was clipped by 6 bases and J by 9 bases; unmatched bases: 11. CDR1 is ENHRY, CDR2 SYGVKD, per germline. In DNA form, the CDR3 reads TGTGCCATCAGCGATATGGCCTCGGGGGGTGAGCAGTTCTTC. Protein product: CAISDMASGGEQFF.

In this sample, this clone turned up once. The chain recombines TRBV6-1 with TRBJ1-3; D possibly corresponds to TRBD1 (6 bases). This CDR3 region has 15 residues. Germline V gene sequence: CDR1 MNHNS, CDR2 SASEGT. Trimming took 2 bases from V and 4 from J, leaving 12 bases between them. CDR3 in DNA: TGTGCCAGCAGTGAATCAACAGGGTACGGAAACACCATATATTTT. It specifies CASSESTGYGNTIYF.

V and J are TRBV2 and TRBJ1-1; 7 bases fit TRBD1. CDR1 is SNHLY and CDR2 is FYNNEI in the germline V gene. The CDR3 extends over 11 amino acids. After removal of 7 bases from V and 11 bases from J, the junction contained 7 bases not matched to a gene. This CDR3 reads CASIQRGRAFF. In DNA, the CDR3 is TGTGCCAGCATCCAGAGGGGGCGGGCTTTCTTT.

CDR3 loop: CASSESLVGINQPQHF. The CDR3 DNA is TGTGCCAGCAGTGAGTCCCTAGTCGGCATCAATCAGCCCCAGCATTTT. This chain uses TRBV6-1 with TRBJ1-5, with D hard to call. The CDR3 has 16 residues. Germline V CDR1 and CDR2: MNHNS, SASEGT. V lost 3 bases to trimming and J lost 3 bases, with 15 bases between them.